The present TCR beta chain was sequenced within a study of cytomegalovirus exposure and HLA in healthy donors (dated by TCRdb to 2017 to 2019). With regard to the full study: The roughly 700 repertoires of the first cohort and the roughly 120 validation repertoires were produced on the same platform, according to a later analysis. The study aimed to test whether cataloging public T cell receptors could reveal signatures of past pathogen exposure. The study combined high-throughput TCR immunosequencing, statistical association of individual TCRs with disease status, and machine learning to predict cytomegalovirus infection status. Besides the first cohort of roughly 660 subjects, a separate validation cohort made up of roughly 120 different subjects was used. Beyond this particular receptor, the publication reports: In a later analysis, TCRs clustered in the first cohort were found to also tend to co-occur in the 120 or so validation repertoires, with about 94% of cluster scores above 0. A few of the identified cytomegalovirus-associated TCR beta chains were confirmed in vitro to be specific for cytomegalovirus antigens. The authors suggested that the approach could potentially be extended to other disease states and immunological phenotypes. The study listed approximately 150 TCR beta chains as associated with cytomegalovirus. The classifier was reported to diagnose cytomegalovirus status with high specificity and sensitivity in both the original and validation cohorts. While some public TCRs were present in many individuals, most TCR sequences turned up only very rarely across donors. The validation cohort had no HLA typing available for a later analysis, so co-occurrence within that cohort was assessed over all 120 or so repertoires.

A word on this clone: The clone's antigen remains unknown. It has no much larger one-base neighbor in the sample; base qualities were not kept.

The cysteine opens and the phenylalanine closes a CDR3 of 19 amino acids. CDR3 DNA only is kept here, 57 bases in frame from base 1. Looking up the germline V gene yields CDR1 SGHAT and CDR2 FQNNGV. Trimming removed 1 base from V and 2 bases from J; the gene matches leave 13 bases unexplained. Library method: the immunoSEQ multiplex PCR assay. In the original analysis: A statistical classification framework was developed to diagnose cytomegalovirus status using the catalog of TCR beta chain sequences. TCRdb took this table from immuneACCESS and kept in-frame rearrangements with V and J called. Such tables lack part of the clones; where checked against another copy, unresolved V genes explain under half of the gap, and the rest is unexplained. The V and J calls and clone size are taken from that table; D and trimming were inferred from the DNA. The sample data list 50,000 to 65,000 clones, and roughly 90% of these were observed just once. 7.5% to 10% of the sample is in the top ten clones.

Donors formed part of the validation cohort, which comprised 120 subjects and was distinct from the first cohort of 666 subjects. The chain links TRBV11-2 with TRBJ1-4, with 7 bases in between that match TRBD1. This receptor was identified in a woman aged 18 to 35 in good health and CMV-seropositive. The sample was PBMCs. The DNA sequence follows: TGTGCCAGCAGCTTAGTCCCCCCGAACAGGGGAACTACTAATGAAAAACTGTTTTTT. This codes for CASSLVPPNRGTTNEKLFF.